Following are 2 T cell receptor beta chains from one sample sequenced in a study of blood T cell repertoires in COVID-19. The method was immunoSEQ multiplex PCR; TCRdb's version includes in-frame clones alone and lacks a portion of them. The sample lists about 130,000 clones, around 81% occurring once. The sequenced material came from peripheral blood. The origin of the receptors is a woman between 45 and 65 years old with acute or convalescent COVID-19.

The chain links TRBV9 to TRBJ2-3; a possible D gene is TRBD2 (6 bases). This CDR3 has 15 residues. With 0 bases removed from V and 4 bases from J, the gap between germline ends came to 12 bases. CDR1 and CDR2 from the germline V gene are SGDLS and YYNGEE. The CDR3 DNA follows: TGTGCCAGCAGCGTAGTGGCCTCGGGGGCAGATACGCAGTATTTT. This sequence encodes CASSVVASGADTQYF. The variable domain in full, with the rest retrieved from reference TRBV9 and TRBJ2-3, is DSGVTQTPKHLITATGQRVTLRCSPRSGDLSVYWYQQSLDQGLQFLIQYYNGEERAKGNILERFSAQQFPDLHSELNLSSLELGDSALYFCASSVVASGADTQYFGPGTRLTVL.

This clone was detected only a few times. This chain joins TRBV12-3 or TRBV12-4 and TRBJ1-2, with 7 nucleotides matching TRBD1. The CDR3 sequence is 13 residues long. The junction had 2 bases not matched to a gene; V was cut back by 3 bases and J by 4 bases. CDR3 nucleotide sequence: TGTGCCAGCAGTTTGCAGGGGGTCTATGGCTACACCTTC. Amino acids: CASSLQGVYGYTF.